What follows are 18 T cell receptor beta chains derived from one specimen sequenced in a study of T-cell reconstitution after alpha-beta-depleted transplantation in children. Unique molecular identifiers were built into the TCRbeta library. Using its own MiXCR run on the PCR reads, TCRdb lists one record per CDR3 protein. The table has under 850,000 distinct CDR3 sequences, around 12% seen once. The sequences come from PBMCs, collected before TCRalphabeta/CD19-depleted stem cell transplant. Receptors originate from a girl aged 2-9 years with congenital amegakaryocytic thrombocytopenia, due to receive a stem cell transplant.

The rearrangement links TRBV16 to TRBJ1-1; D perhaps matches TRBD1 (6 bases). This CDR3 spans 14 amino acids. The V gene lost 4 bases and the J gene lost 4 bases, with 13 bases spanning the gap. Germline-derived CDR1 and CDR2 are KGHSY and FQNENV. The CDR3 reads CASSPRTEGTEAFF. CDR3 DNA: TGTGCCAGCAGCCCAAGGACAGAGGGCACTGAAGCTTTCTTT.

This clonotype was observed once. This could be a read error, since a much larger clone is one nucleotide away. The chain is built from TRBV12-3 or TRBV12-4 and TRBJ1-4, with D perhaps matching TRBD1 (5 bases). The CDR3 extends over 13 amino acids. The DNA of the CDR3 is TGTGCCAGCAGTCCAACAGGTGATGAAAAACTGCTTTTT. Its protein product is CASSPTGDEKLLF.

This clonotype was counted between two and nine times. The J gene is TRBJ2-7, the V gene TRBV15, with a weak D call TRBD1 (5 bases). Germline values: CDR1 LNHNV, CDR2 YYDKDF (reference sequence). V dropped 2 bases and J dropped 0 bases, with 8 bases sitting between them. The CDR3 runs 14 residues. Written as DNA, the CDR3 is TGTGCCACCAGCAGAACACAGGTCTCCTACGAGCAGTACTTC. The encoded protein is CATSRTQVSYEQYF.

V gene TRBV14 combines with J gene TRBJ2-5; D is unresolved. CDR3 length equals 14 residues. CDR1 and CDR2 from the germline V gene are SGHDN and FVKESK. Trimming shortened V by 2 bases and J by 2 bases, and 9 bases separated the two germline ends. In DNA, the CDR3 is TGTGCCAGCAGCCAACTGGGCAGACAAGAGACCCAGTACTTC. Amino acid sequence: CASSQLGRQETQYF.

The CDR3 sequence is CASSPHPAGADGTQYF. CDR3 sequence (DNA): TGTGCCAGCAGTCCCCATCCCGCGGGCGCCGACGGGACCCAGTACTTC. The J gene is TRBJ2-5, the V gene TRBV12-3 or TRBV12-4, with D possibly TRBD2 on 5 matching bases. Trimming pared 5 bases from V and 7 bases from J, leaving 23 bases between. The CDR3 runs to 16 residues.

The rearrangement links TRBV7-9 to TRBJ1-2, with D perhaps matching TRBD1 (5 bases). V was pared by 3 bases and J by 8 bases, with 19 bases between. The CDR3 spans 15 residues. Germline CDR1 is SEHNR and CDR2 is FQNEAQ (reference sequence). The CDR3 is CASSFQRQPKSGYTF. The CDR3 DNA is TGTGCCAGCAGCTTTCAAAGACAGCCTAAGAGCGGCTACACCTTC.

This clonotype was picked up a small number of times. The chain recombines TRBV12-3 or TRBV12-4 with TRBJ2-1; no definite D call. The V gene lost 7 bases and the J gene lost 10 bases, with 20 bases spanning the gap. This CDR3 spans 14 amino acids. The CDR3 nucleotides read TGTGCCAGCACCTCGACATTGGGGTATCGAGAGCAGTTCTTC. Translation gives CASTSTLGYREQFF.

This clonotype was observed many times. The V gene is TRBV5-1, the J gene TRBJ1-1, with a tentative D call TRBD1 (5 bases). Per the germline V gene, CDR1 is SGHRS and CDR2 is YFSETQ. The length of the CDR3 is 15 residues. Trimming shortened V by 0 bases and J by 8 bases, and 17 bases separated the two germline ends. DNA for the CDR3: TGCGCCAGCAGCTTGGAGTCCAGGGCGGGAACCGAAGCTTTCTTT. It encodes CASSLESRAGTEAFF.

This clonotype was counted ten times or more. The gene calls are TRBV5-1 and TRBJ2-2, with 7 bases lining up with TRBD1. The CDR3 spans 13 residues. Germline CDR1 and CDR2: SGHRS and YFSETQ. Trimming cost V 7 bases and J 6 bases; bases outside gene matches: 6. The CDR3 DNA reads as TGCGCCAGCCTCGACAGGGAAGCCGGGGAGCTGTTTTTT. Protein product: CASLDREAGELFF.

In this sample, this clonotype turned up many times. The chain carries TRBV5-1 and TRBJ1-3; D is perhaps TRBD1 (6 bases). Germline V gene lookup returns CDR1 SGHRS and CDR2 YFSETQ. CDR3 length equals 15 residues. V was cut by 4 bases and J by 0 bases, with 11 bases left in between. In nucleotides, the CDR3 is TGCGCCAGCAGCGTAGGACAGCTCTCTGGAAACACCATATATTTT. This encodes CASSVGQLSGNTIYF.

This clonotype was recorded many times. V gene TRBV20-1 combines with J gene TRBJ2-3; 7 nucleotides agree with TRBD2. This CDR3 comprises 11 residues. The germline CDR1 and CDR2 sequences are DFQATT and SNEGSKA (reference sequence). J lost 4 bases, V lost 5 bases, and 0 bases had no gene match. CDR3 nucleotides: TGCAGTGCTGGACTAGCAGATACGCAGTATTTT. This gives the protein CSAGLADTQYF.

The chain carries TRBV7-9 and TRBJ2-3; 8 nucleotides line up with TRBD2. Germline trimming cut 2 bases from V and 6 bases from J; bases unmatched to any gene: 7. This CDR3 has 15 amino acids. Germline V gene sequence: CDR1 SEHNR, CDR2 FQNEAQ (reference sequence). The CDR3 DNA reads TGTGCCAGCAGCTTATCGGGAGGGCCTGCGGATACGCAGTATTTT. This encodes CASSLSGGPADTQYF.

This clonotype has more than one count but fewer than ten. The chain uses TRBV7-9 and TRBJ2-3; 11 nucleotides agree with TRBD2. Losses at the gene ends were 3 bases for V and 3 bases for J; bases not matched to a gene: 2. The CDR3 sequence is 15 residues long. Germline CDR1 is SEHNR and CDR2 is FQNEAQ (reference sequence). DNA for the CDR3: TGTGCCAGCAGCTTGGGACTAGCGGAGACAGATACGCAGTATTTT. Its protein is CASSLGLAETDTQYF. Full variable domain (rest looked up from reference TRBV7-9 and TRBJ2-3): DTGVSQNPRHKITKRGQNVTFRCDPISEHNRLYWYRQTLGQGPEFLTYFQNEAQLEKSRLLSDRFSAERPKGSFSTLEIQRTEQGDSAMYLCASSLGLAETDTQYFGPGTRLTVL.

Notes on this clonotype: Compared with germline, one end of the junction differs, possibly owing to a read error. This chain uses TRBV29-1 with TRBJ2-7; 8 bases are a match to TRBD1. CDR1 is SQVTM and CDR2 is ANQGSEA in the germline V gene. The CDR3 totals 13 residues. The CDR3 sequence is CSVLHDRGGEQNF. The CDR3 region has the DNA TGCAGCGTTCTCCACGACAGGGGAGGCGAGCAGAACTTC.

CDR3 DNA: TGCGCCAGCAGCATTCTGACTAGCGGTAATTCCGAGCAGTACTTC. Residues: CASSILTSGNSEQYF. V usage is TRBV5-1 and J usage is TRBJ2-7, with 9 bases aligning to TRBD2. V shed 4 bases and J 6 bases; nucleotides not matched to a gene: 11. Germline V lookup: CDR1 SGHRS, CDR2 YFSETQ. The CDR3 contains 15 residues.

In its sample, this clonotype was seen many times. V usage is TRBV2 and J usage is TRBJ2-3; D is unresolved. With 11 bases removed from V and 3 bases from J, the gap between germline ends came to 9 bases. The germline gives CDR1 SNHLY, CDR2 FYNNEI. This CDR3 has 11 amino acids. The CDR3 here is CASLRTDTQYF. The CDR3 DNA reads TGTGCCTCCTTGAGGACAGATACGCAGTATTTT.

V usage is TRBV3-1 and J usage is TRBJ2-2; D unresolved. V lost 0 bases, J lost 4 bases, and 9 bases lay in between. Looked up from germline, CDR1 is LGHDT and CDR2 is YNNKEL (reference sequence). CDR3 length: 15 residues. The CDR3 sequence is CASSQEIVSTGELFF. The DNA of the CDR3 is TGTGCCAGCAGCCAAGAGATAGTTAGCACCGGGGAGCTGTTTTTT. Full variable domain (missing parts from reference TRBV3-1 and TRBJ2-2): DTAVSQTPKYLVTQMGNDKSIKCEQNLGHDTMYWYKQDSKKFLKIMFSYNNKELIINETVPNRFSPKSPDKAHLNLHINSLELGDSAVYFCASSQEIVSTGELFFGEGSRLTVL.

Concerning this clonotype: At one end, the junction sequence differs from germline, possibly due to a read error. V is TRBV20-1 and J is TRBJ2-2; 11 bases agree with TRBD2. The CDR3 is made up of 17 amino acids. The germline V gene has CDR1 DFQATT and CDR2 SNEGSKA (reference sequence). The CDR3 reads CCVRGVAGGPEIGELLF. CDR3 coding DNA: TGCTGTGTTAGAGGTGTAGCGGGAGGGCCGGAGATCGGGGAGCTGCTTTTT.